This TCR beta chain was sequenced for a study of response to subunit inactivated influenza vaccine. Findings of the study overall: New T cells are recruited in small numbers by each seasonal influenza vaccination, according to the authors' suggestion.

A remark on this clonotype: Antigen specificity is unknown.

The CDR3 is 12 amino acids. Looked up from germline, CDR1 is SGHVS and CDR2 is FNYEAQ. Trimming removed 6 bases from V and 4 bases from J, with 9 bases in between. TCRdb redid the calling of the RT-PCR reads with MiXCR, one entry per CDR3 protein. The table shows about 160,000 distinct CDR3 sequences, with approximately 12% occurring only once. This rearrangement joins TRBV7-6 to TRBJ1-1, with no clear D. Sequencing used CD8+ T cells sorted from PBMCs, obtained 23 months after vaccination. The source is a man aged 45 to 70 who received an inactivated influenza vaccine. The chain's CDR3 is CASSRGPTEAFF. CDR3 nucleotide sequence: TGTGCCAGCAGTCGCGGACCCACTGAAGCTTTCTTT.